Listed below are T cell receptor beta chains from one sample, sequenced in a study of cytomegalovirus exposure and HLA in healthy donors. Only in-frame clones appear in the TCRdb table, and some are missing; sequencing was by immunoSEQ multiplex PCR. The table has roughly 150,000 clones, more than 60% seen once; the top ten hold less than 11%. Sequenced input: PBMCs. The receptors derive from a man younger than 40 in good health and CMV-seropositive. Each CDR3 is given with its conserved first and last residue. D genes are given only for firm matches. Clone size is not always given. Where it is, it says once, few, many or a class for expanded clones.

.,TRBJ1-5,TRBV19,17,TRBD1,TGTGCCAGTAGTTCCGGGACAGGGGGATTTAGCAATCAGCCCCAGCATTTT,CASSSGTGGFSNQPQHF
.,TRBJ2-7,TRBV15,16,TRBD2,TGTGCCACCAGCAGGCAGACTAGCGGGAGGTCCTACGAGCAGTACTTC,CATSRQTSGRSYEQYF
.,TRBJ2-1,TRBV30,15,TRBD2,TGTGCCTGGAGTGCCCTAGCGGGAGCCTACAATGAGCAGTTCTTC,CAWSALAGAYNEQFF
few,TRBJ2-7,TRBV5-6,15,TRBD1,TGTGCCAGCAGCCCCCCCGGGACAGGGGTTTACGAGCAGTACTTC,CASSPPGTGVYEQYF
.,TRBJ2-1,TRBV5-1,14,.,TGCGCCAGCAGCTTGTGGCTCAGTAACAATGAGCAGTTCTTC,CASSLWLSNNEQFF
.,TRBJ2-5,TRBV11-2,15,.,TGTGCCAGCAGCTTCGGGGGAGGTGGAGAGGAGACCCAGTACTTC,CASSFGGGGEETQYF
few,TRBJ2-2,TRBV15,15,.,TGTGCCACCAGCAGAGATCAGGGGTTTGCCGGGGAGCTGTTTTTT,CATSRDQGFAGELFF
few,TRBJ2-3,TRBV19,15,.,TGTGCCAGTAGTATATCCGGACTGAGAGGAGATACGCAGTATTTT,CASSISGLRGDTQYF
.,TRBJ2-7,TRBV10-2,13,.,TGCGCCAGCAGGGGGACTTCTACCTACGAGCAGTACTTC,CASRGTSTYEQYF
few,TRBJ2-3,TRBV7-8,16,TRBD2,TGTGCCAGCAGCACTCGAGCTAGCGGCCCCACAGATACGCAGTATTTT,CASSTRASGPTDTQYF
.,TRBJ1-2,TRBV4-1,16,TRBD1,TGCGCCAGCAGCCAAGGCCCGACAGGGGGCTTCTATGGCTACACCTTC,CASSQGPTGGFYGYTF
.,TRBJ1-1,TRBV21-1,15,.,TGTGCCAGCAGCACGGCGGCGGACAGTAACACTGAAGCTTTCTTT,CASSTAADSNTEAFF
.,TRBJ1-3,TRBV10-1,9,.,TGCGCCCACAGGGCCACCATATATTTT,CAHRATIYF
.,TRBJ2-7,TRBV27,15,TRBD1,TGTGCCAGCAGTTTATCGTGGACAGGGATCTACGAGCAGTACTTC,CASSLSWTGIYEQYF
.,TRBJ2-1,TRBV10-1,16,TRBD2,TGCGCCAGCAGTCTCCGGACTAGCGGGAGTGCCGATGAGCAGTTCTTC,CASSLRTSGSADEQFF
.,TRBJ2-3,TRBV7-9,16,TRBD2,TGTGCCAGCAGCTCCTATAGCGGGAGGGCCGGAGATACGCAGTATTTT,CASSSYSGRAGDTQYF
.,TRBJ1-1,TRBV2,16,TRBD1,TGTGCCAGCAGTGAATGGGCAGGGGGGTCGAACACTGAAGCTTTCTTT,CASSEWAGGSNTEAFF
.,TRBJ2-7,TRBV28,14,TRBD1,TGTGCCAGCAGGCTCGACAGGGGTCGCGGCGAGCAGTACTTC,CASRLDRGRGEQYF
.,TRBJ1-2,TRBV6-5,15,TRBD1,TGTGCCAGCAGTTACGATGGGACAGTTAACTATGGCTACACCTTC,CASSYDGTVNYGYTF
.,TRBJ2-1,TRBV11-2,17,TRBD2,TGTGCCAGCAGCTTAGGTACTAGCGGGTGGGAGTACAATGAGCAGTTCTTC,CASSLGTSGWEYNEQFF
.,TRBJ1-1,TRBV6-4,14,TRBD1,TGTGCCAGCAGCGTAGACAGGGCGAACACTGAAGCTTTCTTT,CASSVDRANTEAFF
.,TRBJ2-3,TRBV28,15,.,TGTGCCAGCAGTTCCCCAGCGGCTCCAACAGATACGCAGTATTTT,CASSSPAAPTDTQYF
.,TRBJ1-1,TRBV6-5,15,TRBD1,TGTGCCAGCAGTTACCGGCAGGGGGTGAGAACTGAAGCTTTCTTT,CASSYRQGVRTEAFF
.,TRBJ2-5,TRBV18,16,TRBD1,TGTGCCAGCTCACCAAATGCAGGGGGCCGAGGAGAGACCCAGTACTTC,CASSPNAGGRGETQYF
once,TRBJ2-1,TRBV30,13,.,TGTGCCTCCCGCGGGGCCCCCTACAATGAGCAGTTCTTC,CASRGAPYNEQFF
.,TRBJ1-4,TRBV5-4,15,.,TGTGCCAGCAGCTTGTCACAGTCAACTAATGAAAAACTGTTTTTT,CASSLSQSTNEKLFF
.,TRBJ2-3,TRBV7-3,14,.,TGTGCCAGCAGCTTAAGGTTCGGGTGGGATACGCAGTATTTT,CASSLRFGWDTQYF
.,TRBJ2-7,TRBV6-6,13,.,TGTGCCAGCAGCCCAGGGACTCAGGGTGGGCAGTACTTC,CASSPGTQGGQYF
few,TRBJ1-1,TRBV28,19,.,TGTGCCAGCAGTTTAGTCGGGGCCGGGCAGGGGCTACGAAACACTGAAGCTTTCTTT,CASSLVGAGQGLRNTEAFF
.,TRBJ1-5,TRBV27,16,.,TGTGCCAGCAGTCCTCTGCTCGCCAGGGGTTATCAGCCCCAGCATTTT,CASSPLLARGYQPQHF
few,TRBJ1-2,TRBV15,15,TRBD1,TGTGCCACCAGCAGAGATAGGGACAGGCTTTTTGGCTACACCTTC,CATSRDRDRLFGYTF
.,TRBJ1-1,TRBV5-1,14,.,TGCGCCAGCAGTCCACAGGGCATGAACACTGAAGCTTTCTTT,CASSPQGMNTEAFF
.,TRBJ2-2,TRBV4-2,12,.,TGTGCCAGCAGCCAAGACGGCGGGGAGCTGTTTTTT,CASSQDGGELFF
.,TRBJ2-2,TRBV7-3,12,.,TGTGCCAGCAGCACCTACCCCGGGGAGCTGTTTTTT,CASSTYPGELFF
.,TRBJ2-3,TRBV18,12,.,TGTGCCAGCTCGCGTAGTACAGATACGCAGTATTTT,CASSRSTDTQYF
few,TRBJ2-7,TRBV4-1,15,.,TGCGCCAGCAGCCCTGTCCCCGCTATCGGCTACGAGCAGTACTTC,CASSPVPAIGYEQYF
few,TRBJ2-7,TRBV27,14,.,TGTGCCAGCAGTTTAGCAGGGGCCTCCTACGAGCAGTACTTC,CASSLAGASYEQYF
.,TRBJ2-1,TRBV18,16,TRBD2,TGTGCCAGCTCACCGCCGACTAGCGGGAGTTACAATGAGCAGTTCTTC,CASSPPTSGSYNEQFF
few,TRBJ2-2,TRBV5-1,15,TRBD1,TGCGCCAGCGACAAGGGACAGGGGGTTTCCGGGGAGCTGTTTTTT,CASDKGQGVSGELFF
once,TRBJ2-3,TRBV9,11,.,TGTGCCAGCAGCCTCACAGATACGCAGTATTTT,CASSLTDTQYF
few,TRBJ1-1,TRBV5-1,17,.,TGCGCCAGCAGCCTGAGGTCAGGACCCGGGAGGGACACTGAAGCTTTCTTT,CASSLRSGPGRDTEAFF
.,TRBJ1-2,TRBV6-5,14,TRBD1,TGTGCCAGCAGTACCGGGACAGGGGTAGCTAGCTACACCTTC,CASSTGTGVASYTF
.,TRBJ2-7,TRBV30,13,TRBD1,TGTGCCTGGATGGGGCAGGGGGCTGCCGAGCAGTACTTC,CAWMGQGAAEQYF
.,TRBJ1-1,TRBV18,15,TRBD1,TGTGCCAGCTCACCTATCCTTGGACAGGGGGCTGAAGCTTTCTTT,CASSPILGQGAEAFF
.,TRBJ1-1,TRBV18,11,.,TGTGCCAGCAGGGAGGGGTTCGAAGCTTTCTTT,CASREGFEAFF
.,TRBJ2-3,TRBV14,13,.,TGTGCCAGCACGGACAGTAACACAGATACGCAGTATTTT,CASTDSNTDTQYF
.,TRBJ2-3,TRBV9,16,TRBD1,TGTGCCAGCAGTGACACAGGGGGCAGAGTTACAGATACGCAGTATTTT,CASSDTGGRVTDTQYF
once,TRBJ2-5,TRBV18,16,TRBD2,TGTGCCAGCTCACCACGGAGGGCTAGCGGAGAAGAGACCCAGTACTTC,CASSPRRASGEETQYF
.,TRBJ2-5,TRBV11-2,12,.,TGTGCCAGCAGCTTAGATCGGGAGACCCAGTACTTC,CASSLDRETQYF
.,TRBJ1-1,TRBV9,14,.,TGTGCCAGCAGCCGGGAGCGGATGAACACTGAAGCTTTCTTT,CASSRERMNTEAFF